This T cell receptor beta chain originates from a study of blood T cell repertoires in COVID-19. Study at large: COVID-19 samples from acute and convalescent phases originated in the United States, Italy and Spain.

Germline V gene sequence: CDR1 SGHVS, CDR2 FQNEAQ. The CDR3 runs 16 residues. The V and J ends lost 5 bases and 2 bases respectively, with 19 bases between them. Assay used: immunoSEQ multiplex PCR; TCRdb lists only in-frame clones, some missing. Here the sample spans approximately 230,000 clones, about 83% being singletons. The sequenced sample was peripheral blood. This receptor was taken from an elderly man with acute or convalescent COVID-19. This chain links TRBV7-8 with TRBJ2-7; no definite D call. The chain's CDR3 is CASSPSSKTIPYEQYF. CDR3 bases: TGTGCCAGCAGCCCCAGTTCCAAAACTATTCCCTACGAGCAGTACTTC. The full variable domain, its missing parts supplied by reference TRBV7-8 and TRBJ2-7, is GAGVSQSPRYKVAKRGQDVALRCDPISGHVSLFWYQQALGQGPEFLTYFQNEAQLDKSGLPSDRFFAERPEGSVSTLKIQRTQQEDSAVYLCASSPSSKTIPYEQYFGPGTRLTVT.